The 12 T cell receptor beta chains presented below share a single source sample, sequenced in a study of blood T cell repertoires in COVID-19. The data were produced by immunoSEQ multiplex PCR, yet TCRdb's version contains in-frame clones alone and is incomplete. Of 450,000 to 500,000 clones listed, 75% to 90% are singletons. Sample: PBMCs or T cells enriched from blood (not recorded which). These receptors were collected from a woman aged 55-75 years who had recovered from COVID-19.

The chain joins TRBV7-6 to TRBJ2-1; TRBD1 matches at 9 bases. The CDR3 sequence is 18 residues long. The V gene's germline CDR1 is SGHVS and CDR2 FNYEAQ. With 6 bases clipped from V and 8 bases from J, the junction kept 20 bases outside the gene matches. CDR3 DNA sequence: TGTGCCAGCAGTTCATCGGATCACAGGGGGCGCGTTATCCATGAGCAGTTCTTC. Protein: CASSSSDHRGRVIHEQFF.

This rearrangement joins TRBV5-1 to TRBJ1-3, with TRBD1 matching 7 bases. The CDR3 has 16 amino acids. CDR1 is SGHRS, CDR2 YFSETQ, per germline. V was pared by 2 bases and J by 0 bases, with 5 bases of the junction left unmatched. In DNA, the CDR3 is TGCGCCAGCAGCTTAGGACAGGCACTCTCTGGAAACACCATATATTTT. Amino acids: CASSLGQALSGNTIYF.

A word on this clone: The identical CDR3 is also encoded by other nucleotide sequences in the sample. The CDR3 nucleotides read TGCGCCAGCAGCTCGGGGGGAACTGGAAACACCATATATTTT. Residues: CASSSGGTGNTIYF. V gene TRBV5-1 combines with J gene TRBJ1-3, with D possibly TRBD1 on 5 matching bases. Germline V gene lookup returns CDR1 SGHRS and CDR2 YFSETQ. The V and J ends lost 3 bases and 2 bases respectively, with 9 bases between them. The length of the CDR3 is 14 residues.

The V call is TRBV15, the J call TRBJ1-4; perhaps TRBD1 as D (6 bases). V dropped 3 bases and J dropped 4 bases, with 15 bases sitting between them. CDR1 LNHNV and CDR2 YYDKDF come from the germline V gene (reference sequence). The CDR3 loop spans 16 amino acids. The CDR3 sequence is CATSRDRGTSNEKLFF. In nucleotides, the CDR3 is TGTGCCACCAGCAGGGACCGTGGGACAAGTAATGAAAAACTGTTTTTT.

The rearrangement uses TRBV5-5 and TRBJ2-1; D is possibly TRBD1 (6 bases). CDR3 length: 17 amino acids. V shed 2 bases and J shed 0 bases, with 15 bases lying between them. CDR1 is SGHKS and CDR2 is YYEKEE in the germline V gene (reference sequence). The CDR3 sequence is CASSFDPRGSSYNEQFF. CDR3 coding DNA: TGTGCCAGCAGCTTTGACCCCAGGGGAAGCTCCTACAATGAGCAGTTCTTC.

V usage is TRBV12-3 or TRBV12-4 and J usage is TRBJ1-2; D is unresolved. The CDR3 totals 12 residues. V was shortened by 5 bases and J by 7 bases, with 11 bases between the two germline ends. CDR3 in amino acids: CASSPRTGGYTF. The CDR3 bases are TGTGCCAGCAGTCCCCGTACGGGTGGCTACACCTTC.

The V call is TRBV19, the J call TRBJ1-1; D gene ambiguous. Germline CDR1 is LNHDA and CDR2 is SQIVND (reference sequence). This CDR3 is built from 14 residues. The V end was cut by 6 bases, the J end by 1 base, with 12 bases between. The CDR3 protein is CASRELLRNTEAFF. Written as DNA, the CDR3 is TGTGCCAGTAGGGAGCTCCTACGGAACACTGAAGCTTTCTTT.

The V call is TRBV5-1, the J call TRBJ1-3; D is undetermined. Germline assignment: CDR1 SGHRS and CDR2 YFSETQ. V lost 3 bases to trimming and J lost 8 bases, with 15 bases between them. The CDR3 sequence is 14 residues long. CDR3 nucleotides: TGCGCCAGCAGCTCCCAACCCGGCGGAGACACCATATATTTT. Translating it yields CASSSQPGGDTIYF.

The J gene is TRBJ2-7, the V gene TRBV5-3, with a possible D match to TRBD1 (5 bases). TRBV5-3 is reported as an ORF; its role is uncertain. V lost 10 bases to trimming and J lost 3 bases, with 20 bases between them. The CDR3 has 14 amino acids. The DNA of the CDR3 is TGTGCCGGGGCTAAGTCAGACAGTATCTACGAGCAGTACTTC. The encoded protein is CAGAKSDSIYEQYF.

This clone has a handful of counts. The rearrangement uses TRBV9 and TRBJ2-2; TRBD1 matches 11 bases. Germline CDR1 SGDLS, CDR2 YYNGEE. This CDR3 is 19 amino acids long. Trimming cost V 3 bases and J 1 base; bases outside gene matches: 11. The CDR3 nucleotides are TGTGCCAGCAGCGGCCGGGACAGGGGGTCATTCGGGAACACCGGGGAGCTGTTTTTT. As protein: CASSGRDRGSFGNTGELFF.

On this clone: The same CDR3 also results from other DNA sequences found in this sample. V gene TRBV5-1 combines with J gene TRBJ1-3; 8 nucleotides match TRBD1. After removal of 4 bases from V and 0 bases from J, the junction contained 6 bases not matched to a gene. Germline CDR1 is SGHRS and CDR2 is YFSETQ. CDR3 length: 16 amino acids. The CDR3 coding sequence is TGCGCCAGCAGCCCGCGAACAGGGGGCTCTGGAAACACCATATATTTT. As protein: CASSPRTGGSGNTIYF.

For this clone: At one end, the junction sequence differs from germline, possibly due to a read error. This sequence joins TRBV7-7 and TRBJ2-2; 12 nucleotides align to TRBD2. Germline V gene sequence: CDR1 SSHAT, CDR2 FNYEAQ (reference sequence). The CDR3 totals 15 residues. The CDR3 here is CASSRLAGDTGELFF. CDR3 coding DNA: TGTGCTAGCAGTAGACTAGCGGGGGACACCGGGGAGCTGTTTTTT. Based on the CDR3 plus reference TRBV7-7 and TRBJ2-2, the full variable domain is GAGVSQSPRYKVTKRGQDVTLRCDPISSHATLYWYQQALGQGPEFLTYFNYEAQPDKSGLPSDRFSAERPEGSISTLTIQRTEQRDSAMYRCASSRLAGDTGELFFGEGSRLTVL.